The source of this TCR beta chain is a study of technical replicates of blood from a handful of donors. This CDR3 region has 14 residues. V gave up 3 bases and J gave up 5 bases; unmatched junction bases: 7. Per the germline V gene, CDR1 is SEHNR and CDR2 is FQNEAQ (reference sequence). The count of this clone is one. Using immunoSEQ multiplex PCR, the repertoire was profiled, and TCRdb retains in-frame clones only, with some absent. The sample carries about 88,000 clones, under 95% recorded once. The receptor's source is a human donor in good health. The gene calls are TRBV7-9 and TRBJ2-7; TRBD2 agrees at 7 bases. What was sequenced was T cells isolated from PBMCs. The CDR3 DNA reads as TGTGCCAGCAGCTTTTACGCGGGAGTCCACGAGCAGTACTTC. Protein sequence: CASSFYAGVHEQYF.